This passage covers 22 T cell receptor beta chains from one sample sequenced in a study of CD8+ T cells in alopecia areata. Following RNA extraction, reverse transcription yielded cDNA that acted as the sequencing template. Measured with immunoSEQ multiplex PCR; TCRdb has only the in-frame clones, and not every one. In the table there are around 150,000 clones, more than 55% of which are singletons. The sequenced material came from CD8+ T cells sorted from blood. Every receptor here comes from a human donor in good health.

The chain joins TRBV20-1 to TRBJ2-2; 7 bases are shared with TRBD2. Looked up from germline, CDR1 is DFQATT and CDR2 is SNEGSKA (reference sequence). CDR3 length equals 11 residues. In nucleotides, the CDR3 is TGCAGCGGGCGGGAGCTCGGGGAGCTGTTTTTT. Translated, it gives CSGRELGELFF.

The genes are TRBV15 and TRBJ2-2; D unclear. This CDR3 contains 15 residues. Between the trimmed V and J ends, which lost 0 bases and 6 bases, there was a span of 11 bases. Germline V gives CDR1 LNHNV, CDR2 YYDKDF (reference sequence). Written as DNA, the CDR3 is TGTGCCACCAGCAGAGATAGTCCCTCTCCCGGGGAGCTGTTTTTT. This gives the protein CATSRDSPSPGELFF.

This clone appeared a few times. This specimen includes other DNA sequences encoding the same CDR3. The CDR3 DNA follows: TGCAGCGTTGAGGGACAGGCCTACGAGCAGTACTTC. Protein product: CSVEGQAYEQYF. The chain recombines TRBV29-1 with TRBJ2-7, with TRBD1 matching over 8 bases. V gave up 3 bases and J gave up 2 bases; unmatched junction bases: 0. Germline values: CDR1 SQVTM, CDR2 ANQGSEA. The CDR3 runs to 12 residues.

The chain carries TRBV5-1 and TRBJ1-1; the D is unclear. V dropped 7 bases and J dropped 0 bases, with 4 bases sitting between them. Germline V gene data show CDR1 as SGHRS and CDR2 as YFSETQ. CDR3 length: 11 residues. The CDR3 is CASSMNTEAFF. The CDR3 nucleotides are TGCGCCAGCTCCATGAACACTGAAGCTTTCTTT.

V is TRBV7-9 and J is TRBJ2-1, with 9 bases identical to TRBD2. This CDR3 contains 15 residues. Trimming removed 6 bases from V and 4 bases from J; junction bases left unmatched: 7. Germline V gene lookup returns CDR1 SEHNR and CDR2 FQNEAQ (reference sequence). CDR3 sequence: CASSPSGRPYNEQFF. Here the CDR3 DNA reads TGTGCCAGCAGTCCCAGCGGGAGGCCTTACAATGAGCAGTTCTTC.

The chain recombines TRBV11-2 with TRBJ2-1, with a possible D match to TRBD1 (5 bases). The CDR3 is 12 amino acids. CDR1 is SGHAT and CDR2 is FQNNGV in the germline V gene. Deletions cut 1 base from V and 9 bases from J, with 7 bases between. The CDR3 region has the DNA TGTGCCAGCAGCTTAGGTAGGGGTGAGCAGTTCTTC. Amino acids: CASSLGRGEQFF.

The table lists this clone with a few counts. The CDR3 bases are TGCGCCAGCAGCCAGGGACTAGCGACGAGCTCCTACAATGAGCAGTTCTTC. Amino acids: CASSQGLATSSYNEQFF. This chain uses TRBV4-1 with TRBJ2-1; 10 bases align to TRBD2. Trimming at V came to 3 bases and at J to 0 bases, leaving 5 bases not matched to a gene. The germline V gene encodes CDR1 MGHRA and CDR2 YSYEKL. The CDR3 consists of 17 residues.

The V and J genes are TRBV5-1 and TRBJ2-3, with D unclear. There are 16 residues in the CDR3. Germline CDR1 is SGHRS and CDR2 is YFSETQ. The V and J ends lost 4 bases and 0 bases respectively, with 15 bases between them. Here the CDR3 reads CASSTQELISTDTQYF. The DNA of the CDR3 is TGCGCCAGCAGCACCCAGGAACTGATCAGCACAGATACGCAGTATTTT.

The V and J genes are TRBV19 and TRBJ2-1, with a possible D match to TRBD1 (5 bases). Germline loops: CDR1 LNHDA, CDR2 SQIVND (reference sequence). The ends were cut back, 6 bases at V and 3 bases at J, with 15 bases in the middle. CDR3 length: 15 residues. This CDR3 reads CASRKETAFYNEQFF. The CDR3 DNA sequence: TGTGCCAGTAGAAAAGAGACAGCTTTCTACAATGAGCAGTTCTTC.

The chain couples TRBV4-3 to TRBJ2-1, with 7 bases matching TRBD2. Germline V gene sequence: CDR1 LGHNA, CDR2 YSLEER. V trimming: 3 bases; J trimming: 8 bases; junction bases outside the gene matches: 7. The CDR3 is 14 amino acids. Written as DNA, the CDR3 is TGCGCCAGCAGCCACCTTAGCGGGCTCGATGAGCAGTTCTTC. Encoded protein: CASSHLSGLDEQFF.

The chain combines TRBV27 with TRBJ1-2; tentatively, D is TRBD1 (5 bases). The germline V gene encodes CDR1 MNHEY and CDR2 SMNVEV (reference sequence). V was trimmed by 5 bases and J by 2 bases, leaving 15 bases between them. There are 15 residues in the CDR3. CDR3: CASSLPGGDNYGYTF. As DNA, the CDR3 is TGTGCCAGCAGTCTCCCGGGGGGAGACAACTATGGCTACACCTTC.

The chain uses TRBV7-9 and TRBJ2-3, with TRBD2 identical over 7 bases. Germline V gives CDR1 SEHNR, CDR2 FQNEAQ (reference sequence). This CDR3 region has 16 residues. The V and J ends lost 5 bases and 6 bases, in that order; junction bases with no gene match: 14. The DNA for the CDR3 is TGTGCCAGCAGCACCCGGGGTAGCGGGTGGTACGATACGCAGTATTTT. Translation gives CASSTRGSGWYDTQYF.

As DNA, the CDR3 is TGTGCCAGCAGTTCGCGAATAGGCAGAAATGAGCAGTTCTTC. It yields the protein CASSSRIGRNEQFF. The chain has TRBV28 and TRBJ2-1; no clear D gene. The germline V and J ends were trimmed by 4 bases and 7 bases, with 14 bases remaining between them. In germline, CDR1 is MDHEN, CDR2 SYDVKM. The length of the CDR3 is 14 residues. The whole variable domain, remainder taken from reference TRBV28 and TRBJ2-1, is DVKVTQSSRYLVKRTGEKVFLECVQDMDHENMFWYRQDPGLGLRLIYFSYDVKMKEKGDIPEGYSVSREKKERFSLILESASTNQTSMYLCASSSRIGRNEQFFGPGTRLTVL.

The J gene is TRBJ2-7, the V gene TRBV2; D is perhaps TRBD1 (6 bases). Germline lookup yields CDR1 SNHLY and CDR2 FYNNEI. This CDR3 is 14 amino acids long. With 6 bases removed from V and 0 bases from J, the gap between germline ends came to 12 bases. The CDR3 DNA sequence: TGTGCCAGCAGCCCGGGGACAACCTCCTACGAGCAGTACTTC. Amino acid sequence: CASSPGTTSYEQYF.

This chain joins TRBV7-9 and TRBJ1-2; the D gene is possibly TRBD1 (6 bases). V lost 6 bases, J lost 3 bases, and 8 bases lay in between. Germline lookup yields CDR1 SEHNR and CDR2 FQNEAQ (reference sequence). The CDR3 length is 12 residues. The CDR3 region has the DNA TGTGCCAGCAGGGACAGCGACTATGGCTACACCTTC. This translates into CASRDSDYGYTF.

The gene calls are TRBV5-1 and TRBJ1-4; D is undetermined. Germline loops: CDR1 SGHRS, CDR2 YFSETQ. This CDR3 comprises 13 residues. Trimming removed 1 base at V and 6 bases at J, with 7 bases between. CDR3 bases: TGCGCCAGCAGCTTGCTCGAGGATGAAAAACTGTTTTTT. This translates into CASSLLEDEKLFF.

This clone was seen only a few times. The V and J genes are TRBV29-1 and TRBJ2-5; either TRBD1 or TRBD2 may fit D (5 bases each). In germline, CDR1 is SQVTM, CDR2 ANQGSEA. CDR3 length: 11 amino acids. Deletions cut 6 bases from V and 9 bases from J, with 14 bases between. In DNA form, the CDR3 reads TGCAGCGTCCCCGTTAGAGGGGCCCAGTACTTC. Translation: CSVPVRGAQYF. Complete variable domain (other parts from reference TRBV29-1 and TRBJ2-5): SAVISQKPSRDICQRGTSLTIQCQVDSQVTMMFWYRQQPGQSLTLIATANQGSEATYESGFVIDKFPISRPNLTFSTLTVSNMSPEDSSIYLCSVPVRGAQYFGPGTRLLVL.

This chain links TRBV29-1 with TRBJ2-1, with 12 bases aligning to TRBD2. The CDR3 loop spans 17 amino acids. Germline V CDR1 and CDR2: SQVTM, ANQGSEA. Unmatched junction bases numbered 9, after V lost 6 bases and J lost 0 bases. The CDR3 is CSVIGASGGASYNEQFF. The CDR3 region has the DNA TGCAGCGTCATCGGGGCTAGCGGGGGGGCCTCCTACAATGAGCAGTTCTTC.

J is TRBJ2-7 and V is TRBV27; TRBD2 is a possible D gene (6 bases). The CDR3 has 14 residues. Per germline, CDR1 MNHEY and CDR2 SMNVEV (reference sequence). V lost 4 bases, J lost 1 base, and 11 bases lay in between. CDR3 region: CASSSVGGSYEQYF. CDR3 DNA sequence: TGTGCCAGCAGTTCCGTGGGGGGTTCCTACGAGCAGTACTTC.

The genes are TRBV2 and TRBJ2-3; TRBD2 might be the D (6 bases). CDR3 size: 15 residues. The ends were cut back, 2 bases at V and 2 bases at J, with 11 bases in the middle. Germline V gene sequence: CDR1 SNHLY, CDR2 FYNNEI. CDR3 nucleotides: TGTGCCAGCAGTGAATGGCGGGGACCCACAGATACGCAGTATTTT. Translating it yields CASSEWRGPTDTQYF.

This chain uses TRBV5-6 with TRBJ2-2, with TRBD1 matching over 10 bases. Germline trimming cut 4 bases from V and 7 bases from J; bases unmatched to any gene: 7. The length of the CDR3 is 15 residues. Per germline, CDR1 SGHDT and CDR2 YYEEEE. CDR3 in DNA: TGTGCCAGCAGCACCGGGACAGGGGTCATCGGGGAGCTGTTTTTT. Translated: CASSTGTGVIGELFF.

The CDR3 sequence is CAISEMSSGNTGELFF. Here the CDR3 DNA reads TGTGCCATCAGTGAGATGAGTAGCGGGAACACCGGGGAGCTGTTTTTT. This chain uses TRBV10-3 with TRBJ2-2; D is perhaps TRBD2 (6 bases). The germline V gene encodes CDR1 ENHRY and CDR2 SYGVKD. This CDR3 is 16 amino acids long. V gave up 2 bases and J gave up 1 base, with 11 bases separating them.